This passage covers 21 T cell receptor beta chains from one sample sequenced in a study of cytomegalovirus exposure and HLA in healthy donors (dated by TCRdb to 2017 to 2019). Library preparation was by the immunoSEQ multiplex PCR assay. The multiplex PCR relied on a mix of 60 forward primers for TCR Vbeta segments and 13 reverse primers for TCR Jbeta segments. The immuneACCESS repertoire file appears here via TCRdb, limited to in-frame rearrangements. These files lack a portion of the clones; in checked studies, under half of the deficit traces to unresolved V genes, and the cause of the others is not known. The sample table holds 180,000 or so clones, of which 77% were seen once. The ten largest clonotypes hold 1.4% to 1.5% of the sample. The sequenced material came from PBMCs. The receptors come from a man aged 18 to 35 in good health and CMV-seronegative.

In DNA form, the CDR3 reads TGTGCCGACAGGGGTCCCTACGAGCAGTACTTC. Encoded protein: CADRGPYEQYF. The chain combines TRBV6-1 with TRBJ2-7; 8 nucleotides align to TRBD1. Germline V gene sequence: CDR1 MNHNS, CDR2 SASEGT. V lost 11 bases and J lost 2; bases outside the gene matches: 2. The CDR3 consists of 11 residues.

The gene calls are TRBV4-3 and TRBJ2-7; TRBD2 matches 9 bases. J was trimmed by 4 bases and V by 0 bases; bases with no gene match: 7. The CDR3 consists of 16 residues. Germline CDR1 LGHNA, CDR2 YSLEER. The CDR3 DNA is TGCGCCAGCAGCCAAGATCGAACTAGCGGGTGGTACGAGCAGTACTTC. Translated, it gives CASSQDRTSGWYEQYF.

J is TRBJ1-1 and V is TRBV7-9, with a tentative D call TRBD1 (6 bases). Trimming cost V 5 bases and J 2 bases, with 18 bases left between them. The germline V gene has CDR1 SEHNR and CDR2 FQNEAQ (reference sequence). This CDR3 spans 16 amino acids. CDR3 coding DNA: TGTGCCAGCAGCCCCGCGGGGGGCCGACATAACACTGAAGCTTTCTTT. Translating it yields CASSPAGGRHNTEAFF. The whole variable domain, filled in from reference TRBV7-9 and TRBJ1-1, reads DTGVSQNPRHKITKRGQNVTFRCDPISEHNRLYWYRQTLGQGPEFLTYFQNEAQLEKSRLLSDRFSAERPKGSFSTLEIQRTEQGDSAMYLCASSPAGGRHNTEAFFGQGTRLTVV.

This sequence joins TRBV4-3 and TRBJ1-2; 7 nucleotides line up with TRBD1. The CDR3 is made up of 16 amino acids. The germline gives CDR1 LGHNA, CDR2 YSLEER. J lost 5 bases, V lost 0 bases, and 9 bases had no gene match. The chain's CDR3 is CASSQDTRGGRYGYTF. DNA of the CDR3: TGCGCCAGCAGCCAAGATACGAGAGGGGGCAGGTATGGCTACACCTTC.

The chain uses TRBV5-1 and TRBJ2-2, with D uncertain. The CDR3 spans 12 residues. The V end was cut by 4 bases, the J end by 4 bases, with 5 bases between. Germline assignment: CDR1 SGHRS and CDR2 YFSETQ. The DNA of the CDR3 is TGCGCCAGCAGCATCCTCACCGGGGAGCTGTTTTTT. The encoded protein is CASSILTGELFF.

The chain has TRBV28 and TRBJ2-3; D might be TRBD2 (5 bases). The CDR3 runs to 13 residues. Germline CDR1 MDHEN, CDR2 SYDVKM. V dropped 3 bases and J dropped 5 bases, with 9 bases sitting between them. The CDR3 is CASSFGVGDTQYF. CDR3 DNA sequence: TGTGCCAGCAGTTTCGGGGTAGGAGATACGCAGTATTTT.

This clone was recorded once. This sequence joins TRBV5-1 and TRBJ2-1; 7 bases align to TRBD1. This CDR3 is 15 amino acids long. The V gene end was trimmed by 3 bases and the J gene end by 9 bases; junction bases not matched to a gene: 12. Germline loops: CDR1 SGHRS, CDR2 YFSETQ. CDR3 amino acids: CASSSWTGSRGEQFF. The CDR3 coding sequence is TGCGCCAGCAGCTCTTGGACAGGTAGTAGGGGTGAGCAGTTCTTC.

This clone has just a few counts. The V and J genes are TRBV13 and TRBJ1-1; 8 bases fit TRBD1. Germline V gene sequence: CDR1 PRHDT, CDR2 FYEKMQ (reference sequence). This CDR3 has 15 residues. With 2 bases clipped from V and 5 bases from J, the junction kept 7 bases outside the gene matches. For the CDR3, the DNA is TGTGCCAGCAGCTTAAGGTCAGGGGGCTGGACTGAAGCTTTCTTT. Its translation: CASSLRSGGWTEAFF.

The chain links TRBV5-1 to TRBJ1-5, with 7 bases fitting TRBD1. The V and J ends lost 3 bases and 2 bases, in that order; junction bases with no gene match: 2. Germline V gene data show CDR1 as SGHRS and CDR2 as YFSETQ. This CDR3 contains 14 residues. This CDR3 reads CASSSGQGNQPQHF. The CDR3 nucleotides are TGCGCCAGCAGCTCTGGACAGGGCAATCAGCCCCAGCATTTT.

This clone showed up just once. CDR3 bases: TGTGCCAGCAGTTTATTTCCCGGGGGGGATTACGAGCAGTACTTC. Protein: CASSLFPGGDYEQYF. This chain uses TRBV27 with TRBJ2-7; 8 nucleotides line up with TRBD2. J lost 4 bases, V lost 1 base, and 6 bases had no gene match. The CDR3 sequence is 15 residues long. Germline CDR1 is MNHEY and CDR2 is SMNVEV (reference sequence).

The V call is TRBV21-1, the J call TRBJ1-1; the table's D call TRBD1 went unverified against the DNA. TRBV21-1 is an annotated pseudogene. CDR3 length: 15 amino acids. CDR3 in amino acids: CASSRTGTGGKEAFF. Here the CDR3 DNA reads TGTGCCAGCAGCAGAACCGGGACAGGCGGTAAGGAAGCTTTCTTT.

The V gene is TRBV6-6, the J gene TRBJ2-3, with a tentative D call TRBD1 (6 bases). Germline CDR1 is MNHNY and CDR2 is SVGAGI (reference sequence). The CDR3 runs to 15 residues. Trimming took 6 bases from V and 6 from J, leaving 19 bases between them. The chain's CDR3 is CASRLRGVGSDTQYF. The CDR3 bases are TGTGCCAGCAGGCTCAGGGGAGTAGGGTCGGATACGCAGTATTTT.

The V and J genes are TRBV5-6 and TRBJ2-1, with 11 nucleotides matching TRBD1. The CDR3 has 16 amino acids. Germline CDR1 SGHDT, CDR2 YYEEEE. The V and J ends lost 1 base and 9 bases, in that order; junction bases with no gene match: 9. The CDR3 protein is CASSLIGDRGKSEQFF. The CDR3 nucleotides are TGTGCCAGCAGCTTGATTGGGGACAGGGGGAAAAGTGAGCAGTTCTTC.

The J gene is TRBJ2-7, the V gene TRBV6-5; 10 bases are shared with TRBD1. The length of the CDR3 is 15 residues. The trim removed 5 bases at V and 6 bases at J, leaving 10 bases unmatched. Per germline, CDR1 MNHEY and CDR2 SVGAGI. CDR3 nucleotide sequence: TGTGCCAGCAGTGGGGCCGGGACAGGGGATGGCGAGCAGTACTTC. This codes for CASSGAGTGDGEQYF.

The CDR3 reads CASSLTALQETQYF. The DNA for the CDR3 is TGTGCCAGCAGTTTGACAGCCTTACAAGAGACCCAGTACTTC. The rearrangement joins TRBV6-5 to TRBJ2-5; the D gene is possibly TRBD1 (5 bases). The V and J ends lost 4 bases and 2 bases respectively, with 11 bases between them. The CDR3 is 14 amino acids. Germline V gene sequence: CDR1 MNHEY, CDR2 SVGAGI.

This clone came up once. The V call is TRBV30, the J call TRBJ1-4; TRBD1 aligns across 9 bases. The CDR3 runs 14 residues. The V gene end was trimmed by 2 bases and the J gene end by 6 bases; junction bases not matched to a gene: 4. Germline assignment: CDR1 GTSNPN and CDR2 SVGIG (reference sequence). The CDR3 DNA reads as TGTGCCTGGAGTTGGGGACAGGGACATGAAAAACTGTTTTTT. Translating gives CAWSWGQGHEKLFF. Filled out from reference TRBV30 and TRBJ1-4, the complete variable domain reads SQTIHQWPATLVQPVGSPLSLECTVEGTSNPNLYWYRQAAGRGLQLLFYSVGIGQISSEVPQNLSASRPQDRQFILSSKKLLLSDSGFYLCAWSWGQGHEKLFFGSGTQLSVL.

The CDR3, as DNA: TGTGCCAGCAGAAGGAAGGGGGCGGCTGAAGCTTTCTTT. It specifies CASRRKGAAEAFF. The rearrangement joins TRBV6-5 to TRBJ1-1; TRBD1 aligns across 7 bases. CDR3 length equals 13 residues. Germline V lookup: CDR1 MNHEY, CDR2 SVGAGI. J lost 6 bases, V lost 6 bases, and 7 bases had no gene match.

This chain joins TRBV7-8 and TRBJ2-1; D is possibly TRBD2 (5 bases). Germline CDR1 SGHVS, CDR2 FQNEAQ. V lost 3 bases and J lost 0, with 6 bases in between. CDR3 length equals 14 residues. For the CDR3, the DNA is TGTGCCAGCAGCTTCCGGGGCTCCTACAATGAGCAGTTCTTC. It encodes CASSFRGSYNEQFF.

The rearrangement uses TRBV2 and TRBJ2-7; 12 positions agree with TRBD1. The CDR3 loop spans 16 amino acids. Per germline, CDR1 SNHLY and CDR2 FYNNEI. Trimming at V came to 7 bases and at J to 7 bases, leaving 14 bases not matched to a gene. This CDR3 is CASTLHAGTGGSEQYF. The CDR3 region has the DNA TGTGCCAGCACACTGCACGCCGGGACAGGGGGCTCTGAGCAGTACTTC.

This clone was counted between two and nine times. This chain links TRBV20-1 with TRBJ2-5; D might be TRBD2 (6 bases). Looked up from germline, CDR1 is DFQATT and CDR2 is SNEGSKA (reference sequence). V lost 0 bases, J lost 12 bases, and 11 bases lay in between. The CDR3 covers 11 residues. CDR3 DNA sequence: TGCAGTGCTAGAGATCGAGGAGGGGAGTACTTC. It codes for CSARDRGGEYF.

V gene TRBV6-5 combines with J gene TRBJ1-2; TRBD1 aligns across 7 bases. Germline assignment: CDR1 MNHEY and CDR2 SVGAGI. With 6 bases clipped from V and 4 bases from J, the junction kept 5 bases outside the gene matches. This CDR3 is built from 13 residues. This chain's CDR3 is CASRKTGTYGYTF. The CDR3, as DNA: TGTGCCAGCAGGAAGACAGGGACCTATGGCTACACCTTC.